This T cell receptor (beta chain) was profiled in a study of shared clonotypes between healthy human individuals. Overall study context: There were three CD4 naive, three CD4 memory, two CD8 naive and one CD8 memory plates per donor.

Study-level points and caveats: In four donors, around 5.5% of naive CD4 clonotypes appeared in common.

The CDR3 loop spans 11 amino acids. V gave up 8 bases and J gave up 5 bases, with 8 bases separating them. The germline V gene encodes CDR1 SNHLY and CDR2 FYNNEI. As for this clone: What it binds is unknown.

TCRdb's copy holds only in-frame clones and misses some; the assay was immunoSEQ multiplex PCR. In the table there are under 1,100,000 clones, approximately 72% of which are singletons. The source material was memory CD4+ T cells sorted from blood. The subset: CD45RA-negative fraction. This chain uses TRBV2 with TRBJ2-3; D unresolved. The TCR originated in a man in his late teens or twenties in good health. This CDR3 reads CASRAGDTQYF. DNA of the CDR3: TGTGCCAGCCGGGCAGGAGATACGCAGTATTTT.